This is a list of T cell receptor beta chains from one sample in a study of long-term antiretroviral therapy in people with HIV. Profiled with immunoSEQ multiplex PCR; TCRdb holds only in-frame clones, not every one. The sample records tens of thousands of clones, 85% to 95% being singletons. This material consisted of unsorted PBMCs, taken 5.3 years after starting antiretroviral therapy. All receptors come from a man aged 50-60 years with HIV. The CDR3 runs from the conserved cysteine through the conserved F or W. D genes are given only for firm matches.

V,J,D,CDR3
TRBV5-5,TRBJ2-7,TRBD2,CASSSISGGAIGFSYEQYF
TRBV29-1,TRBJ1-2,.,CSVEDPRGKANYGYTF
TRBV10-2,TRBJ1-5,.,CASSENPGVPQHF
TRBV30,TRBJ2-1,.,CAWSEGVYNEQFF
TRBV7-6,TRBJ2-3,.,CASSLFGDTDTQYF
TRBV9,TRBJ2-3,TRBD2,CASSVAWSGGAGTDTQYF
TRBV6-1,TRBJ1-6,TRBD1,CASQGALYDNSPLHF
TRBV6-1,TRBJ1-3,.,CASRTVSGNTIYF
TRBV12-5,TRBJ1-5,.,CASYLRDGQPQHF
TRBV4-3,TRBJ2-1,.,CASSQGSGLGNEQFF
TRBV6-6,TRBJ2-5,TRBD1,CASSPEDRNQETQYF
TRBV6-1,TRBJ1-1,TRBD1,CASSDDRDTEAFF
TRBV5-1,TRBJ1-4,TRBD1,CASSPDRPNEKLFF
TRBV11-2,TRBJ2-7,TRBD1,CASRAIPGQRGPLYEQYF
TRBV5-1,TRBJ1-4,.,CASSLKVATNEKLFF
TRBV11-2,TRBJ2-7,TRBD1,CASSITRDRTSYEQYF
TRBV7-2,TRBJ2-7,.,CASSLVDITYEQYF
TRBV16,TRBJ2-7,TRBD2,CASSQGAPGGTSGSYEQYF
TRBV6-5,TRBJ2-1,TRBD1,CASSYSGQKHNEQFF
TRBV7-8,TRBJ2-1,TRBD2,CASSLGLAGNEQFF
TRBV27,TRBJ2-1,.,CASSTTGTYNEQFF
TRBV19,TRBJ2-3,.,CASSIDGTDTQYF
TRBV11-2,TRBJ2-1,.,CASSSGLTNNEQFF